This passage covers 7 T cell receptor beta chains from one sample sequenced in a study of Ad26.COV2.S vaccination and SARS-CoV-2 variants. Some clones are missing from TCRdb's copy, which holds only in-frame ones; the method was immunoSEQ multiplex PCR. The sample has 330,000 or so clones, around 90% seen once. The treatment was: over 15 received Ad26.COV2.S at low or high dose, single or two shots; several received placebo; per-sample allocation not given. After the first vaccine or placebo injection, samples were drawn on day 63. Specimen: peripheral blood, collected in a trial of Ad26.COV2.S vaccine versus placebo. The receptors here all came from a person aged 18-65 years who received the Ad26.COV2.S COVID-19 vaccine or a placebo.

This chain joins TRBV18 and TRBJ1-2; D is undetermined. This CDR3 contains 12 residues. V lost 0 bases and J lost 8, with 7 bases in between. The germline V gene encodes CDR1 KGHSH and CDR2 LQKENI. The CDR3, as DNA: TGTGCCAGCTCACCACCAGGGCACGGCTACACCTTC. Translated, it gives CASSPPGHGYTF. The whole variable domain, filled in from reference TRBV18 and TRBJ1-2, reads NAGVMQNPRHLVRRRGQEARLRCSPMKGHSHVYWYRQLPEEGLKFMVYLQKENIIDESGMPKERFSAEFPKEGPSILRIQQVVRGDSAAYFCASSPPGHGYTFGSGTRLTVV.

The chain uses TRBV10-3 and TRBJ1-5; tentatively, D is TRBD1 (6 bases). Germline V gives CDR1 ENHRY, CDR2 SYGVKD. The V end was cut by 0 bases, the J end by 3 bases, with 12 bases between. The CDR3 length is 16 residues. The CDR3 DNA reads TGTGCCATCAGTGAGTCCGTGGGGGGCAACAATCAGCCCCAGCATTTT. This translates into CAISESVGGNNQPQHF.

DNA for the CDR3: TGTGCCAGCAGACGACAACAGGGGGCGCGCTCCTATGGCTACACCTTC. This translates into CASRRQQGARSYGYTF. This rearrangement joins TRBV27 to TRBJ1-2, with 9 nucleotides matching TRBD1. J gave up 4 bases and V 6 bases, and 12 bases lay outside the gene matches. The CDR3 sequence is 16 residues long. The V gene's germline CDR1 is MNHEY and CDR2 SMNVEV (reference sequence).

The CDR3 spells CASSRLAGVETQYF. DNA for the CDR3: TGTGCCAGCAGTAGACTAGCGGGGGTTGAGACCCAGTACTTC. The chain combines TRBV11-2 with TRBJ2-5; TRBD2 matches at 12 bases. Trimming at V came to 6 bases and at J to 5 bases, leaving 4 bases not matched to a gene. This CDR3 has 14 amino acids. Germline V gene lookup returns CDR1 SGHAT and CDR2 FQNNGV.

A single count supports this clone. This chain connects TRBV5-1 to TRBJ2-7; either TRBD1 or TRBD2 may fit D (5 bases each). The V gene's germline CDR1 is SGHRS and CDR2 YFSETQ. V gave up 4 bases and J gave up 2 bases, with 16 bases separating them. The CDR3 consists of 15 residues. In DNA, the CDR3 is TGCGCCAGCAGCCGGGACGGATACCTTACCTACGAGCAGTACTTC. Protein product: CASSRDGYLTYEQYF.

CDR3 in DNA: TGTGCCAGCAGCTTATCGGGGTCCCACAAAAACATTCAGTACTTC. Its translation is CASSLSGSHKNIQYF. V usage is TRBV5-4 and J usage is TRBJ2-4; D perhaps matches TRBD2 (5 bases). Germline CDR1 reads SGHNT; CDR2 reads YYREEE (reference sequence). V was shortened by 2 bases and J by 3 bases, with 12 bases between the two germline ends. CDR3 length: 15 amino acids.

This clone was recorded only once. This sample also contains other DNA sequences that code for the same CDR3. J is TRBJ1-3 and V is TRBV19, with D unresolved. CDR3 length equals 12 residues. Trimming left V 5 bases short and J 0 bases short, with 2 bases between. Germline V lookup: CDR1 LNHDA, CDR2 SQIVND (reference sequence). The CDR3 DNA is TGTGCCAGTAGTTTCTCTGGAAACACCATATATTTT. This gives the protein CASSFSGNTIYF.